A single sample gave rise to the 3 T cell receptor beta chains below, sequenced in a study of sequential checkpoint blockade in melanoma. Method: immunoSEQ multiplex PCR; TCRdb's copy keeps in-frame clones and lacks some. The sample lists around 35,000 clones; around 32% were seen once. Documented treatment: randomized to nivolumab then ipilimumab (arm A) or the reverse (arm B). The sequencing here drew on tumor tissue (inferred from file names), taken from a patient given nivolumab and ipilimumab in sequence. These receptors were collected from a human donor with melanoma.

CDR3 residues: CASSLYGRGTDTQYF. The CDR3 DNA is TGCGCCAGCAGCTTGTACGGGAGAGGCACAGATACGCAGTATTTT. The chain combines TRBV5-1 with TRBJ2-3; D might be TRBD2 (6 bases). Trimming took 1 base from V and 1 from J, leaving 10 bases between them. Germline assignment: CDR1 SGHRS and CDR2 YFSETQ. CDR3 length: 15 residues.

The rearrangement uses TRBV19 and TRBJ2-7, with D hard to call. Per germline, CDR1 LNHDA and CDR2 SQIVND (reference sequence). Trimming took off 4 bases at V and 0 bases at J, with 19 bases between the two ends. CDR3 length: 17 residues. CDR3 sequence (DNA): TGTGCCAGTAGTACACTGCCGACTCGACCAGACTCCTACGAGCAGTACTTC. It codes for CASSTLPTRPDSYEQYF.

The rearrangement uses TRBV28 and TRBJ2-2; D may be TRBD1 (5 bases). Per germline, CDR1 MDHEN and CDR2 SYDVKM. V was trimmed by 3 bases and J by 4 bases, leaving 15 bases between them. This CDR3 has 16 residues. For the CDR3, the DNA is TGTGCCAGCAGTTTGGGGCTTCGCCCTCCCACCGGGGAGCTGTTTTTT. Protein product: CASSLGLRPPTGELFF. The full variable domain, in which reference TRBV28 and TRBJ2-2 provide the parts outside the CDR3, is DVKVTQSSRYLVKRTGEKVFLECVQDMDHENMFWYRQDPGLGLRLIYFSYDVKMKEKGDIPEGYSVSREKKERFSLILESASTNQTSMYLCASSLGLRPPTGELFFGEGSRLTVL.